Listed here are 17 T cell receptor beta chains from one sample, sequenced in a study of T cell responses to AZD1222 COVID-19 vaccine (dated by TCRdb to the early 2020s). This sample's time point label indicates: baseline before first vaccination. Library preparation was by the immunoSEQ multiplex PCR assay. This is the immuneACCESS table as TCRdb keeps it, with only in-frame sequences that have V and J called. A part of the clones is gone; compared with another copy, unresolved V genes explain less than half, and the rest is unexplained. The sample table lists 110,000 to 150,000 clones, roughly 92% of them with a count of one. The top ten clones comprise over 1.5% of the sample. Material: peripheral blood, obtained on day 0 of AZD1222 vaccination. These receptors were collected from an adult in good health.

This clone was seen only once. V gene TRBV3-1 (or the pseudogene TRBV3-2) combines with J gene TRBJ2-4; 10 bases map to TRBD1. From germline, CDR1 is LGHDT and CDR2 YNNKEL (reference sequence). The V segment lost 5 bases and the J segment 2 bases; nucleotides outside the gene matches: 12. The CDR3 runs to 18 residues. The CDR3 DNA follows: TGTGCCAGCAGCTGGTTCCAAAGACAGGGGGCCCCCAAAAACATTCAGTACTTC. Its protein is CASSWFQRQGAPKNIQYF.

The J gene is TRBJ2-5, the V gene TRBV9, with D hard to call. From germline, CDR1 is SGDLS and CDR2 YYNGEE. CDR3 length: 13 residues. V lost 0 bases and J 1 base, leaving 4 bases between the germline ends. This CDR3 is CASSVDVQETQYF. DNA for the CDR3: TGTGCCAGCAGCGTAGACGTCCAAGAGACCCAGTACTTC.

V and J are TRBV5-1 and TRBJ1-1; perhaps TRBD1 as D (6 bases). This CDR3 contains 15 residues. With 6 bases removed from V and 3 bases from J, the gap between germline ends came to 18 bases. Germline CDR1 is SGHRS and CDR2 is YFSETQ. CDR3 nucleotide sequence: TGCGCCAGCATACGCGGCCCAGGGGCGGACACTGAAGCTTTCTTT. Translation: CASIRGPGADTEAFF.

This sequence joins TRBV5-1 and TRBJ1-5; D is uncertain. The CDR3 has 14 residues. Germline V gene data show CDR1 as SGHRS and CDR2 as YFSETQ. V was pared by 4 bases and J by 1 base, with 9 bases between. The CDR3: CASSPVPSNQPQHF. CDR3 DNA: TGCGCCAGCAGCCCCGTGCCCAGCAATCAGCCCCAGCATTTT.

The J gene is TRBJ1-2, the V gene TRBV3-1 (or the pseudogene TRBV3-2); TRBD1 is a possible D gene (5 bases). Trimming took 2 bases from V and 9 from J, leaving 10 bases between them. This CDR3 region has 12 residues. From germline, CDR1 is LGHDT and CDR2 YNNKEL (reference sequence). The CDR3 here is CASSQWGGSYTF. The CDR3, as DNA: TGTGCCAGCAGCCAATGGGGGGGGAGCTACACCTTC.

This chain connects TRBV18 to TRBJ1-1, with 8 bases identical to TRBD1. J gave up 10 bases and V 5 bases, and 12 bases lay outside the gene matches. The CDR3 length is 14 residues. Germline V gene lookup returns CDR1 KGHSH and CDR2 LQKENI. CDR3 in DNA: TGTGCCAGCTCAAACGACAGGGGATCAAAGCGAGCTTTCTTT. This sequence encodes CASSNDRGSKRAFF.

The V gene is TRBV6-1, the J gene TRBJ1-5; D perhaps matches TRBD1 (6 bases). CDR1 is MNHNS, CDR2 SASEGT, per germline. V gave up 3 bases and J gave up 3 bases, with 9 bases separating them. There are 14 residues in the CDR3. CDR3 in amino acids: CASSETGLNQPQHF. The DNA of the CDR3 is TGTGCCAGCAGTGAGACAGGACTCAATCAGCCCCAGCATTTT.

This clone appeared once. The chain is built from TRBV4-2 and TRBJ2-1, with 13 bases identical to TRBD2. Losses at the gene ends were 1 base for V and 7 bases for J; bases not matched to a gene: 4. Per the germline V gene, CDR1 is LGHNA and CDR2 is YNFKEQ. CDR3 size: 16 residues. CDR3 coding DNA: TGTGCCAGCAGCCAAGCGACGGGACTAGCGGGAAATGAGCAGTTCTTC. Translation: CASSQATGLAGNEQFF.

The V gene is TRBV2, the J gene TRBJ2-3; no firm D call. Per germline, CDR1 SNHLY and CDR2 FYNNEI. The CDR3 runs to 11 residues. Trimming pared 4 bases from V and 5 bases from J, leaving 4 bases between. CDR3 sequence (DNA): TGTGCCAGCAGTGCGGGAGATACGCAGTATTTT. Translated, it gives CASSAGDTQYF.

V usage is TRBV5-5 and J usage is TRBJ2-1; TRBD1 matches at 7 bases. CDR1 SGHKS and CDR2 YYEKEE come from the germline V gene (reference sequence). Germline trimming cut 4 bases from V and 5 bases from J; bases unmatched to any gene: 9. The CDR3 contains 15 residues. This chain's CDR3 is CASSPPGQSDNEQFF. The CDR3 coding sequence is TGTGCCAGCAGCCCCCCGGGACAGAGTGACAATGAGCAGTTCTTC.

J is TRBJ1-1 and V is TRBV28; D possibly corresponds to TRBD1 (5 bases). V lost 2 bases to trimming and J lost 10 bases, with 8 bases between them. CDR1 and CDR2 (germline): MDHEN, SYDVKM. This CDR3 spans 11 amino acids. This chain's CDR3 is CASSLMGGAFF. DNA for the CDR3: TGTGCCAGCAGTTTAATGGGGGGAGCTTTCTTT.

The chain is built from TRBV19 and TRBJ1-5; 10 nucleotides align to TRBD1. Germline-derived CDR1 and CDR2 are LNHDA and SQIVND (reference sequence). This CDR3 region has 14 residues. V trimming: 5 bases; J trimming: 7 bases; junction bases outside the gene matches: 5. The CDR3 DNA reads TGTGCCAGTAGTCGGACAGGGGGTCTGCAGCCCCAGCATTTT. The encoded protein is CASSRTGGLQPQHF.

The chain combines TRBV6-1 with TRBJ1-2; 8 bases map to TRBD1. From germline, CDR1 is MNHNS and CDR2 SASEGT. With V trimmed by 1 base and J by 4 bases, 5 bases remained unmatched. The CDR3 length is 15 residues. CDR3 amino acids: CASSEGQGYFYGYTF. As DNA, the CDR3 is TGTGCCAGCAGTGAAGGACAGGGGTACTTCTATGGCTACACCTTC.

This clone appeared a single time. The chain recombines TRBV6-1 with TRBJ1-4; 8 nucleotides match TRBD1. Germline lookup yields CDR1 MNHNS and CDR2 SASEGT. Trimming cost V 3 bases and J 11 bases; bases outside gene matches: 8. The CDR3 totals 14 residues. CDR3 loop: CASSDGTGVVKLFF. The CDR3 DNA reads as TGTGCCAGCAGTGACGGGACAGGAGTTGTGAAACTGTTTTTT.

CDR3 amino acids: CASSESLLRQGGNVLTF. In DNA form, the CDR3 reads TGCGCCAGCAGTGAGTCCCTACTCCGACAGGGCGGCAACGTCCTGACTTTC. The rearrangement joins TRBV10-2 to TRBJ2-6; 7 nucleotides match TRBD1. Germline values: CDR1 WSHSY, CDR2 SAAADI. V lost 0 bases to trimming and J lost 9 bases; unmatched junction nucleotides: 11. The length of the CDR3 is 17 residues.

This clone came up once. V is TRBV29-1 and J is TRBJ1-1; no definite D call. Germline CDR1 SQVTM, CDR2 ANQGSEA. The length of the CDR3 is 15 residues. V gave up 5 bases and J gave up 1 base, with 17 bases separating them. The DNA for the CDR3 is TGCAGCGTTCATTATATCAGACTGAGGAACACTGAAGCTTTCTTT. Amino acid sequence: CSVHYIRLRNTEAFF.

V gene TRBV5-1 combines with J gene TRBJ2-7; TRBD2 is a possible D gene (6 bases). CDR1 and CDR2 from the germline V gene are SGHRS and YFSETQ. CDR3 length: 13 residues. V was clipped by 6 bases and J by 7 bases, with 17 bases between them. The CDR3, as DNA: TGCGCCAGCACCTGGGGGGTAGGATATGAGCAGTACTTC. It translates to CASTWGVGYEQYF. The full variable domain, its missing parts supplied by reference TRBV5-1 and TRBJ2-7, is KAGVTQTPRYLIKTRGQQVTLSCSPISGHRSVSWYQQTPGQGLQFLFEYFSETQRNKGNFPGRFSGRQFSNSRSEMNVSTLELGDSALYLCASTWGVGYEQYFGPGTRLTVT.